This is a list of T cell receptor beta chains from one sample in a study of blood T cell repertoires in COVID-19. Sequencing was performed with immunoSEQ multiplex PCR; in TCRdb, only in-frame clones are kept and a portion is missing. The sample carries approximately 71,000 clones, roughly 87% recorded once. Input material: peripheral blood. All receptors derive from a woman over 75 with acute or convalescent COVID-19. Each CDR3 is given with its conserved first and last residue. A D gene is named only where the DNA matches it firmly. Clone size is not always given. Where it is, it says once, few, many or a class for expanded clones.

TRBJ2-7 | TRBV6-1 | . | TRBD2 | CASSQTSRAYEQYF | TGTGCCAGCAGCCAGACTAGCCGGGCCTACGAGCAGTACTTC
TRBJ1-1 | TRBV7-2 | . | . | CASSPRGGTEAFF | TGTGCCAGCAGCCCACGGGGGGGCACTGAAGCTTTCTTT
TRBJ2-1 | TRBV3-1/TRBV3-2 | . | TRBD1 | CASSQTPDRVVDEQFF | TGTGCCAGCAGCCAAACCCCCGACAGGGTGGTGGATGAGCAGTTCTTC
TRBJ2-1 | TRBV19 | . | TRBD2 | CASARLGTSGSYEQFF | TGTGCCAGCGCCAGGCTCGGGACTAGCGGGAGCTATGAGCAGTTCTTC
TRBJ2-7 | TRBV6-2/TRBV6-3 | . | . | CASSYTPGHPYEQYF | TGTGCCAGCAGTTATACACCGGGACATCCCTACGAGCAGTACTTC
TRBJ2-2 | TRBV19 | few | TRBD1 | CASSIGSGGITGELFF | TGTGCCAGTAGTATCGGGTCAGGGGGTATCACCGGGGAGCTGTTTTTT
TRBJ1-5 | TRBV29-1 | . | . | CSVGFSGNQPQHF | TGCAGCGTTGGATTCAGTGGCAATCAGCCCCAGCATTTT
TRBJ2-7 | TRBV4-3 | . | TRBD1 | CASSYFYRGSYEQYF | TGCGCCAGCAGCTATTTTTACAGGGGATCCTACGAGCAGTACTTC
TRBJ2-2 | TRBV6-2/TRBV6-3 | . | TRBD2 | CASSYRAGANTGELFF | TGTGCCAGCAGTTATAGAGCGGGAGCGAACACCGGGGAGCTGTTTTTT
TRBJ1-5 | TRBV19 | . | TRBD1 | CASSSPGQGYRQPQHF | TGTGCCAGTAGTTCACCGGGACAGGGGTATAGGCAGCCCCAGCATTTT
TRBJ2-6 | TRBV24-1 | . | TRBD1 | CATSDRTGKLSGANVLTF | TGTGCCACCAGTGACCGGACAGGGAAACTCTCTGGGGCCAACGTCCTGACTTTC
TRBJ1-5 | TRBV6-6 | . | . | CASSYSSEHPQHF | TGTGCCAGCAGTTACTCGAGTGAGCACCCCCAGCATTTT
TRBJ2-7 | TRBV7-8 | . | TRBD2 | CASSSRVWREPIYEQYF | TGTGCCAGCAGCTCCCGGGTTTGGCGGGAGCCTATCTACGAGCAGTACTTC
TRBJ2-7 | TRBV20-1 | . | . | CSASKGWRPDPDW | TGCAGTGCTAGTAAGGGTTGGAGGCCAGACCCGGATTGG
TRBJ2-3 | TRBV7-2 | . | TRBD2 | CASSPTNPLAGGTDTQYF | TGTGCCAGCAGCCCCACAAATCCCCTAGCGGGAGGGACAGATACGCAGTATTTT
TRBJ2-3 | TRBV6-5 | . | TRBD2 | CASTSGIGTQYF | TGTGCCAGCACTAGCGGGATAGGTACGCAGTATTTT
TRBJ1-2 | TRBV6-2/TRBV6-3 | . | TRBD1 | CASSYRGRGNGYTF | TGTGCCAGCAGTTACAGGGGGCGCGGTAATGGCTACACCTTC
TRBJ1-1 | TRBV5-1 | . | . | CASSLVGGETAFF | TGCGCCAGCAGCTTGGTTGGGGGGGAAACAGCTTTCTTT
TRBJ2-3 | TRBV6-2/TRBV6-3 | . | TRBD2 | CASSFGPTSGGPTDTQYF | TGTGCCAGCAGTTTCGGCCCGACTAGCGGGGGACCCACAGATACGCAGTATTTT
TRBJ2-2 | TRBV27 | . | TRBD1 | CASSWWTGFTGELFF | TGTGCCAGCAGTTGGTGGACAGGGTTCACCGGGGAGCTGTTTTTT
TRBJ2-1 | TRBV5-4 | . | . | CASSLGGLRRNEQFF | TGTGCCAGCAGCTTGGGAGGGCTCAGAAGGAATGAGCAGTTCTTC
TRBJ2-5 | TRBV7-2 | . | TRBD2 | CASSLAPEVTAGDETQYF | TGTGCCAGCAGCTTAGCGCCAGAGGTGACAGCGGGAGATGAGACCCAGTACTTC
TRBJ1-5 | TRBV27 | once | . | CASRGPSQPQHF | TGTGCCAGCAGGGGGCCCTCTCAGCCCCAGCATTTT
TRBJ1-1 | TRBV28 | once | . | CATRSGMGGAFF | TGTGCCACTCGGTCGGGGATGGGGGGAGCTTTCTTT
TRBJ1-5 | TRBV19 | . | . | CASSMSQGYAQPQHF | TGTGCCAGTAGTATGAGTCAGGGTTATGCTCAGCCCCAGCATTTT
TRBJ2-2 | TRBV14 | . | . | CASSQDKWRDPLRELFF | TGTGCCAGCAGCCAAGATAAATGGCGTGACCCCCTACGGGAGCTGTTTTTT
TRBJ2-4 | TRBV7-6 | . | TRBD2 | CASSALAGVAKNIQYF | TGTGCCAGCAGCGCACTAGCGGGAGTCGCCAAAAACATTCAGTACTTC